A single sample gave rise to the 26 T cell receptor beta chains below, sequenced in a study. TCRdb fed the 5' RACE reads into MiXCR, producing one record per CDR3 protein. The profile shows under 65,000 distinct CDR3 sequences, about 28% of them singletons. The specimen sequenced was tumor-infiltrating memory CD4+ T cells sorted from the breast tumor. Subset denoted: memory CD4+ T cells, CD4+CD45RO+CD25-. These receptors were obtained from a female donor with breast cancer.

This sequence joins TRBV11-2 and TRBJ2-1; 9 bases agree with TRBD2. Germline V gives CDR1 SGHAT, CDR2 FQNNGV. The J segment lost 5 bases and the V segment lost 5 bases, leaving 10 bases of the junction unmatched. The CDR3 is made up of 16 amino acids. DNA of the CDR3: TGTGCCAGCAGCCAGACGGTAGCGGGGGCTCACAATGAGCAGTTCTTC. Residues: CASSQTVAGAHNEQFF.

The chain links TRBV7-6 to TRBJ2-5; 8 nucleotides align to TRBD1. Germline loops: CDR1 SGHVS, CDR2 FNYEAQ. Losses at the gene ends were 4 bases for V and 2 bases for J; bases not matched to a gene: 6. The CDR3 is 15 residues long. The CDR3, as DNA: TGTGCCAGCAGCTATAGGACAGGGACTCAAGAGACCCAGTACTTC. This encodes CASSYRTGTQETQYF.

This clonotype was picked up a small number of times. The J gene is TRBJ2-7, the V gene TRBV28, with 7 positions matching TRBD2. CDR3 length: 14 amino acids. Losses at the gene ends were 3 bases for V and 12 bases for J; bases not matched to a gene: 14. CDR1 is MDHEN, CDR2 SYDVKM, per germline. The CDR3 nucleotides read TGTGCCAGCAGTTTCGGTGGGAGGGCCGGGATGTCGTACTTC. Encoded protein: CASSFGGRAGMSYF.

In its sample, this clonotype was seen a few times. The chain uses TRBV7-9 and TRBJ2-7; TRBD1 is a possible D gene (6 bases). This CDR3 comprises 14 residues. The V gene lost 5 bases and the J gene lost 4 bases, with 15 bases spanning the gap. The V gene's germline CDR1 is SEHNR and CDR2 FQNEAQ (reference sequence). The chain's CDR3 is CASSPPPGEYEQYF. In DNA form, the CDR3 reads TGTGCCAGCAGCCCTCCGCCAGGGGAGTACGAGCAGTACTTC.

The rearrangement joins TRBV6-5 to TRBJ1-6; 9 bases are shared with TRBD1. Germline CDR1 is MNHEY and CDR2 is SVGAGI. V shed 5 bases and J 9 bases; nucleotides not matched to a gene: 8. The CDR3 contains 15 residues. The CDR3 loop reads CASSRSGQGRSPLHF. The DNA of the CDR3 is TGTGCCAGCAGTCGCTCGGGACAGGGTCGTTCACCCCTCCACTTT.

The chain is built from TRBV7-2 and TRBJ2-2; possibly TRBD2 for D (6 bases). Deletions cut 6 bases from V and 8 bases from J, with 16 bases between. The CDR3 contains 14 residues. The V gene's germline CDR1 is SGHTA and CDR2 FQGNSA. In DNA form, the CDR3 reads TGTGCCAGCAGAGAGGACTACGGATCTGGGGAGCTGTTTTTT. It specifies CASREDYGSGELFF.

The sample holds a few counts of this clonotype. At one end the junction does not follow the germline gene, possibly because of a read error. This rearrangement joins TRBV5-1 to TRBJ2-7; D could derive from TRBD1 or TRBD2 (6 bases each). Germline V gives CDR1 SGHRS, CDR2 YFSETQ. The CDR3 runs 15 residues. CDR3 bases: TGCGCCAGCAACTTGGGGGGCATGATCCTGGACGAGCAGTACTTC. It encodes CASNLGGMILDEQYF.

The chain has TRBV12-3 or TRBV12-4 and TRBJ1-3, with unresolved D. V lost 6 bases and J lost 4, with 4 bases in between. This CDR3 is built from 11 residues. CDR3 sequence reads: CASSEGNTIYF. The CDR3 DNA sequence: TGTGCCAGCAGCGAAGGAAACACCATATATTTT.

In its sample, this clonotype was seen a few times. V usage is TRBV4-1 and J usage is TRBJ2-5; 10 positions match TRBD2. There are 17 residues in the CDR3. V was clipped by 6 bases and J by 4 bases; unmatched bases: 14. Germline CDR1 reads MGHRA; CDR2 reads YSYEKL. CDR3 region: CASRRGLAPLDRETQYF. CDR3 in DNA: TGCGCCAGCAGAAGGGGACTAGCGCCTCTTGACCGAGAGACCCAGTACTTC.

The chain is built from TRBV7-2 and TRBJ2-1; a possible D gene is TRBD1 (6 bases). Germline V gives CDR1 SGHTA, CDR2 FQGNSA. Trimming cost V 5 bases and J 9 bases, with 11 bases left between them. The CDR3 is made up of 12 amino acids. The CDR3 sequence is CASSRDTSEQFF. The CDR3 DNA sequence: TGTGCCAGCAGCCGGGACACGAGTGAGCAGTTCTTC.

This clonotype was seen a few times. This sequence joins TRBV5-1 and TRBJ2-5; a weak D match, TRBD2 (6 bases). CDR3 size: 14 residues. The ends were cut back, 5 bases at V and 5 bases at J, with 16 bases in the middle. Germline V lookup: CDR1 SGHRS, CDR2 YFSETQ. CDR3 DNA: TGCGCCAGCAGTATCGCGGGGCAGGGTGAGACCCAGTACTTC. Its translation: CASSIAGQGETQYF.

This clonotype was observed a few times. V is TRBV2 and J is TRBJ2-7; D possibly corresponds to TRBD1 (5 bases). CDR1 and CDR2 from the germline V gene are SNHLY and FYNNEI. CDR3 size: 14 residues. The V end was cut by 1 base, the J end by 11 bases, with 18 bases between. The CDR3: CASSEERGWGIEYF. Written as DNA, the CDR3 is TGTGCCAGCAGTGAAGAAAGGGGCTGGGGTATAGAGTACTTC.

This sequence joins TRBV7-2 and TRBJ2-5; D remains unclear. The V and J ends lost 4 bases and 4 bases respectively, with 7 bases between them. The length of the CDR3 is 12 residues. From germline, CDR1 is SGHTA and CDR2 FQGNSA. CDR3 residues: CASSYPRETQYF. In nucleotides, the CDR3 is TGTGCCAGCAGCTACCCTCGAGAGACCCAGTACTTC. Full variable domain (missing parts from reference TRBV7-2 and TRBJ2-5): GAGVSQSPSNKVTEKGKDVELRCDPISGHTALYWYRQSLGQGLEFLIYFQGNSAPDKSGLPSDRFSAERTGGSVSTLTIQRTQQEDSAVYLCASSYPRETQYFGPGTRLLVL.

This clonotype has just a few counts. This chain links TRBV20-1 with TRBJ2-3; D is undetermined. CDR1 is DFQATT, CDR2 SNEGSKA, per germline (reference sequence). V dropped 3 bases and J dropped 4 bases, with 26 bases sitting between them. The CDR3 totals 18 residues. This CDR3 is CSASLPKGPAPSADTQYF. The CDR3 DNA follows: TGCAGTGCTAGTTTGCCAAAGGGTCCGGCCCCCTCAGCAGATACGCAGTATTTT.

V gene TRBV5-1 combines with J gene TRBJ2-1, with TRBD1 identical over 8 bases. The CDR3 runs 14 residues. V dropped 7 bases and J dropped 6; count of bases not matched to a gene: 9. CDR1 is SGHRS, CDR2 YFSETQ, per germline. In nucleotides, the CDR3 is TGCGCCAGCTCACGGACAGGGCAGGGCAATGAGCAGTTCTTC. It encodes CASSRTGQGNEQFF.

Only a few counts were recorded for this clonotype. As DNA, the CDR3 is TGTGCCATCAGTGAGGGACGGACTAATGAAAAACTGTTTTTT. It is translated as CAISEGRTNEKLFF. The chain recombines TRBV10-3 with TRBJ1-4; D uncertain. V lost 2 bases to trimming and J lost 2 bases, with 6 bases between them. The CDR3 has 14 residues. From germline, CDR1 is ENHRY and CDR2 SYGVKD.

This clonotype appeared many times. V usage is TRBV5-1 and J usage is TRBJ2-5; a weak D match, TRBD1 (6 bases). The CDR3 totals 15 residues. CDR1 and CDR2 (germline): SGHRS, YFSETQ. Trimming took 3 bases from V and 2 from J, leaving 14 bases between them. The CDR3 protein is CASSYRQDPQETQYF. CDR3 coding DNA: TGCGCCAGCAGCTACCGACAGGACCCTCAAGAGACCCAGTACTTC.

The chain carries TRBV7-2 and TRBJ2-6; D gene uncertain. V lost 5 bases to trimming and J lost 12 bases, with 14 bases between them. CDR3 length: 13 amino acids. From germline, CDR1 is SGHTA and CDR2 FQGNSA. The CDR3 DNA sequence: TGTGCCAGCAGCGCAACGCAAATAGGCGTCCTGACTTTC. Amino acids: CASSATQIGVLTF.

DNA for the CDR3: TGTGCCAGCAGTTTAGGGCAGGGAGTAAATCAGCCCCAGCATTTT. Its protein product is CASSLGQGVNQPQHF. V gene TRBV28 combines with J gene TRBJ1-5, with D perhaps TRBD1 (5 bases). The CDR3 length is 15 residues. V lost 2 bases and J 4 bases, leaving 12 bases between the germline ends. Germline V gene data show CDR1 as MDHEN and CDR2 as SYDVKM.

The chain carries TRBV18 and TRBJ2-3, with a tentative D call TRBD1 (6 bases). The CDR3 loop spans 15 amino acids. CDR1 KGHSH and CDR2 LQKENI come from the germline V gene. V gave up 2 bases and J gave up 1 base, with 10 bases separating them. The CDR3 coding sequence is TGTGCCAGCTCACCAGCGCAGGGGCGCACAGATACGCAGTATTTT. Its protein is CASSPAQGRTDTQYF.

The rearrangement joins TRBV3-1 to TRBJ1-6, with D possibly TRBD1 on 6 matching bases. The CDR3 consists of 14 residues. Germline assignment: CDR1 LGHDT and CDR2 YNNKEL (reference sequence). V was trimmed by 6 bases and J by 5 bases, leaving 11 bases between them. CDR3 sequence reads: CASRQTGDNSPLHF. The CDR3 DNA is TGTGCCAGCAGGCAGACAGGAGATAATTCACCCCTCCACTTT.

The chain has TRBV7-9 and TRBJ1-1, with 8 bases matching TRBD1. The germline CDR1 and CDR2 sequences are SEHNR and FQNEAQ (reference sequence). The CDR3 contains 15 residues. With V trimmed by 5 bases and J by 5 bases, 10 bases remained unmatched. As DNA, the CDR3 is TGTGCCAGCAGCCTCGGGGCAGGGGGCGGAACTGAAGCTTTCTTT. It translates to CASSLGAGGGTEAFF.

CDR3 protein: CASSSPLAGAPDTQYF. The CDR3 DNA sequence: TGTGCCAGCAGCTCCCCCTTAGCGGGAGCCCCAGATACGCAGTATTTT. V is TRBV7-2 and J is TRBJ2-3; TRBD2 aligns across 9 bases. Germline assignment: CDR1 SGHTA and CDR2 FQGNSA. Trimming at V came to 4 bases and at J to 4 bases, leaving 9 bases not matched to a gene. This CDR3 has 16 residues.

This clonotype was found a few times. This chain uses TRBV29-1 with TRBJ2-1, with D perhaps matching TRBD2 (6 bases). This CDR3 spans 13 amino acids. Germline CDR1 and CDR2: SQVTM and ANQGSEA. Trimming stripped 6 bases from V and 7 bases from J, with 16 bases between. The DNA for the CDR3 is TGCAGCGTAAGACTAGTCCCTTTAAATGAGCAGTTCTTC. This translates into CSVRLVPLNEQFF.

The CDR3 DNA follows: TGTGCCAGCAGTCCACCAGAGGGGGTTAGCTCCTACGAGCAGTACTTC. It encodes CASSPPEGVSSYEQYF. The V and J genes are TRBV12-3 or TRBV12-4 and TRBJ2-7; maybe TRBD1 (6 bases). The CDR3 has 16 residues. V lost 5 bases and J 0 bases, leaving 17 bases between the germline ends.

The rearrangement links TRBV12-3 or TRBV12-4 to TRBJ2-1, with a tentative D call TRBD2 (5 bases). The CDR3 is 13 residues long. V was trimmed by 5 bases and J by 6 bases, leaving 11 bases between them. The CDR3 protein is CASSRTRANEQFF. The CDR3 bases are TGTGCCAGCAGTCGTACTAGGGCCAATGAGCAGTTCTTC.